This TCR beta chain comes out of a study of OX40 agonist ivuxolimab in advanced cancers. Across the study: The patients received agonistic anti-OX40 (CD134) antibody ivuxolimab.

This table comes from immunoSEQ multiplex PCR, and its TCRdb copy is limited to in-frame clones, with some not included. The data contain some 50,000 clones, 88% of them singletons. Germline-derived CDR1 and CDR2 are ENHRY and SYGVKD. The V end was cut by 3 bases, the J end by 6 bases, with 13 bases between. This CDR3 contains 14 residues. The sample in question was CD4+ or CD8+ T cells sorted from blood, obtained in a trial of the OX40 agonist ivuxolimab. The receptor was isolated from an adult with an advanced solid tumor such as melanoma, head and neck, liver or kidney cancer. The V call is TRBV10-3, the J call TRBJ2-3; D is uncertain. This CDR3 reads CAISDSSSPDTQYF. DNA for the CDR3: TGTGCCATCAGTGACTCAAGCAGTCCGGATACGCAGTATTTT.